Below are 5 T cell receptor beta chains sequenced from a single sample in a study of blood T cell repertoires in COVID-19. TCRdb's copy holds only in-frame clones and misses some; the assay was immunoSEQ multiplex PCR. The table shows tens of thousands of clones, with roughly 80% occurring only once. Source material: peripheral blood. The receptors were sampled from a man aged 55 to 70 with active COVID-19.

This sequence joins TRBV7-2 and TRBJ2-4, with 7 bases identical to TRBD2. The CDR3 sequence is 19 residues long. V shed 5 bases, J shed 1 base, and the junction held 17 bases outside the gene matches. Germline CDR1 and CDR2: SGHTA and FQGNSA. The CDR3 is CASSPSGGAALGAKNIQYF. CDR3 DNA: TGTGCCAGCAGCCCCTCGGGGGGAGCGGCCCTTGGGGCCAAAAACATTCAGTACTTC.

V usage is TRBV28 and J usage is TRBJ1-5, with TRBD1 matching 8 bases. Germline CDR1 and CDR2: MDHEN and SYDVKM. The CDR3 is 15 residues long. Trimming took 6 bases from V and 2 from J; bases not matched to a gene: 6. The DNA for the CDR3 is TGTGCCAGCAGATCAGGGGGCGCCGGCAATCAGCCCCAGCATTTT. Translated: CASRSGGAGNQPQHF.

J is TRBJ1-1 and V is TRBV28, with 7 nucleotides matching TRBD1. The trim removed 5 bases at V and 3 bases at J, leaving 6 bases unmatched. CDR1 and CDR2 (germline): MDHEN, SYDVKM. The CDR3 totals 14 residues. CDR3 loop: CASSNHRGDTEAFF. The CDR3 DNA is TGTGCCAGCAGTAACCACAGGGGAGACACTGAAGCTTTCTTT. The full variable domain, its missing parts supplied by reference TRBV28 and TRBJ1-1, is DVKVTQSSRYLVKRTGEKVFLECVQDMDHENMFWYRQDPGLGLRLIYFSYDVKMKEKGDIPEGYSVSREKKERFSLILESASTNQTSMYLCASSNHRGDTEAFFGQGTRLTVV.

This clone was found a few times. This chain links TRBV9 with TRBJ2-2; tentatively, D is TRBD1 (6 bases). The CDR3 is 15 residues long. Trimming took 3 bases from V and 1 from J, leaving 10 bases between them. From germline, CDR1 is SGDLS and CDR2 YYNGEE. The CDR3 DNA is TGTGCCAGCAGCGCTCCGACAGGGAACACCGGGGAGCTGTTTTTT. Its protein is CASSAPTGNTGELFF.

The V call is TRBV30, the J call TRBJ1-1; tentatively, D is TRBD1 (5 bases). Trimming cost V 3 bases and J 0 bases, with 8 bases left between them. Germline V lookup: CDR1 GTSNPN, CDR2 SVGIG (reference sequence). This CDR3 is 13 amino acids long. CDR3 bases: TGTGCCTGGAGGGACACGCTGAACACTGAAGCTTTCTTT. Protein sequence: CAWRDTLNTEAFF.